One and the same sample provided the 30 T cell receptor beta chains below, sequenced in a study of blood T cells in healthy people across ages. Alongside a J-beta primer mix, a sample-barcoded 5' primer served in a second PCR lasting 7 to 11 cycles. TCRdb recomputed calls from the 5' RACE reads with MiXCR, one row per CDR3 protein. The table lists approximately 770,000 distinct CDR3 sequences, roughly 64% of them singletons, with approximately 21% in the top ten. Sequencing was carried out using blood. Source of these receptors: a man aged 30 to 39 in good health.

This rearrangement joins TRBV11-2 to TRBJ2-3, with TRBD2 matching over 8 bases. Germline lookup yields CDR1 SGHAT and CDR2 FQNNGV. V lost 5 bases, J lost 7 bases, and 11 bases stayed unmatched. The CDR3 is made up of 15 amino acids. The CDR3 is CASSVGTSELNTQYF. The DNA for the CDR3 is TGTGCCAGCAGCGTCGGGACTAGTGAGTTAAATACGCAGTATTTT.

Details on this clonotype: A single base separates this from a much larger clone, so it may be a read error. The J gene is TRBJ2-5, the V gene TRBV7-2, with D perhaps matching TRBD1 (6 bases). This CDR3 is 15 amino acids long. V lost 7 bases, J lost 1 base, and 16 bases lay in between. Germline assignment: CDR1 SGHTA and CDR2 FQGNSA. This CDR3 reads CASNFGPRGQETQYF. The DNA for the CDR3 is TGTGCCAGCAACTTCGGTCCCAGGGGCCAAGAGACCCAGTACTTC.

The table lists this clonotype with a few counts. The rearrangement links TRBV7-2 to TRBJ1-2; D gene uncertain. Trimming cost V 5 bases and J 8 bases, with 21 bases left between them. CDR3 length: 15 amino acids. CDR1 is SGHTA, CDR2 FQGNSA, per germline. The CDR3 nucleotides read TGTGCCAGCAGCGTGACCAGAGACTCCCGAGAGGGCTACACCTTC. Translating it yields CASSVTRDSREGYTF.

Written as DNA, the CDR3 is TGTGCCAGCAGCCCTCGGGGAAATTCGGGAGAGACCCAGTACTTC. It specifies CASSPRGNSGETQYF. This sequence joins TRBV5-8 and TRBJ2-5; tentatively, D is TRBD2 (5 bases). The CDR3 covers 15 residues. Germline-derived CDR1 and CDR2 are SGHTS and YDEGEE. V was clipped by 4 bases and J by 4 bases, with 17 bases between them. Drawing the rest from reference TRBV5-8 and TRBJ2-5, the complete variable domain is EAGVTQSPTHLIKTRGQQATLRCSPISGHTSVYWYQQALGLGLQFLLWYDEGEERNRGNFPPRFSGRQFPNYSSELNVNALELEDSALYLCASSPRGNSGETQYFGPGTRLLVL.

The genes are TRBV5-8 and TRBJ2-1, with 11 bases that match TRBD1. The V gene end was trimmed by 6 bases and the J gene end by 7 bases; junction bases not matched to a gene: 6. The CDR3 loop spans 14 amino acids. Germline-derived CDR1 and CDR2 are SGHTS and YDEGEE. This CDR3 reads CASNRDRGWNEQFF. CDR3 in DNA: TGTGCCAGCAACCGGGACAGGGGGTGGAATGAGCAGTTCTTC.

The rearrangement joins TRBV27 to TRBJ2-6; D gene unclear. The germline V gene encodes CDR1 MNHEY and CDR2 SMNVEV (reference sequence). There are 16 residues in the CDR3. V gave up 2 bases and J gave up 2 bases, with 10 bases separating them. CDR3 coding DNA: TGTGCCAGCAGTTTAGGGGTCCCAGCTGGGGCCAACGTCCTGACTTTC. This encodes CASSLGVPAGANVLTF. The whole variable domain, filled in from reference TRBV27 and TRBJ2-6, reads EAQVTQNPRYLITVTGKKLTVTCSQNMNHEYMSWYRQDPGLGLRQIYYSMNVEVTDKGDVPEGYKVSRKEKRNFPLILESPSPNQTSLYFCASSLGVPAGANVLTFGAGSRLTVL.

In its sample, this clonotype was seen a few times. The chain joins TRBV13 to TRBJ1-2; no clear D. CDR1 and CDR2 (germline): PRHDT, FYEKMQ (reference sequence). V was clipped by 0 bases and J by 1 base, with 12 bases between them. This CDR3 spans 16 amino acids. The CDR3 DNA reads as TGTGCCAGCAGCTTAGGCGGGTTGGCCAGTAACTATGGCTACACCTTC. This encodes CASSLGGLASNYGYTF.

This clonotype has just a few counts. The DNA for the CDR3 is TGTGCCAGCAGTGCGACCGGGACGAGCAATCAGCCCCAGCATTTT. It specifies CASSATGTSNQPQHF. V gene TRBV6-5 combines with J gene TRBJ1-5; D is perhaps TRBD1 (5 bases). CDR1 and CDR2 from the germline V gene are MNHEY and SVGAGI. This CDR3 has 15 residues. V was clipped by 5 bases and J by 1 base, with 12 bases between them.

The rearrangement links TRBV20-1 to TRBJ2-1, with D tentatively TRBD2 (6 bases). The CDR3 loop spans 11 amino acids. V dropped 6 bases and J dropped 9 bases, with 12 bases sitting between them. Germline V gives CDR1 DFQATT, CDR2 SNEGSKA (reference sequence). For the CDR3, the DNA is TGCAGTGCCAGGGACTTTGGTGAGCAGTTCTTC. This translates into CSARDFGEQFF.

The chain joins TRBV5-6 to TRBJ1-2, with TRBD1 as a possible D gene (6 bases). The germline V and J ends were trimmed by 4 bases and 8 bases, with 18 bases remaining between them. CDR3 length: 14 amino acids. CDR1 and CDR2 from the germline V gene are SGHDT and YYEEEE. CDR3 nucleotide sequence: TGTGCCAGCAGCCCCACCACAGGGCTGGGAGGCTACACCTTC. Protein product: CASSPTTGLGGYTF.

V and J are TRBV2 and TRBJ2-3, with TRBD2 matching over 9 bases. This CDR3 has 20 amino acids. Germline loops: CDR1 SNHLY, CDR2 FYNNEI. V lost 7 bases and J lost 0; bases outside the gene matches: 20. CDR3 DNA sequence: TGTGCCAGCACCGCCTCGTCGGGGAGCGGGGGGCAAACTAGCACAGATACGCAGTATTTT. This encodes CASTASSGSGGQTSTDTQYF.

The J gene is TRBJ2-1, the V gene TRBV4-3; no clear D. V gave up 0 bases and J gave up 12 bases, with 9 bases separating them. CDR1 LGHNA and CDR2 YSLEER come from the germline V gene. This CDR3 comprises 12 residues. CDR3 region: CASSQDEHGQFF. The CDR3 DNA sequence: TGCGCCAGCAGCCAAGACGAGCACGGGCAGTTCTTC.

This clonotype occurred a few times. The CDR3 reads CASSQLASGGAEETQYF. In DNA form, the CDR3 reads TGTGCCAGCAGCCAACTGGCTAGCGGGGGGGCAGAAGAGACCCAGTACTTC. The chain couples TRBV4-2 to TRBJ2-5; 12 nucleotides line up with TRBD2. The CDR3 totals 17 residues. Trimming at V came to 2 bases and at J to 3 bases, leaving 7 bases not matched to a gene. Germline V gives CDR1 LGHNA, CDR2 YNFKEQ.

This clonotype was seen more than once but under ten times. The rearrangement links TRBV24-1 to TRBJ2-1; D gene ambiguous. The CDR3 has 13 residues. Germline CDR1 and CDR2: KGHDR and SFDVKD. Trimming removed 4 bases from V and 3 bases from J, with 6 bases in between. The CDR3 nucleotides are TGTGCCACCAGTGAATCCTACTACAATGAGCAGTTCTTC. It is translated as CATSESYYNEQFF.

The chain has TRBV29-1 and TRBJ1-1, with D perhaps matching TRBD1 (6 bases). CDR3 length: 15 amino acids. Germline V gives CDR1 SQVTM, CDR2 ANQGSEA. Trimming took off 5 bases at V and 1 base at J, with 17 bases between the two ends. The CDR3 DNA sequence: TGCAGCGTTCAATTTATGACAGGATCGAACACTGAAGCTTTCTTT. The encoded protein is CSVQFMTGSNTEAFF.

This clonotype was detected only a few times. The chain links TRBV27 to TRBJ2-7; D is tentatively TRBD1 or TRBD2 (5 bases each). The DNA matches TRBJ2-5 better at its end, which makes the J call doubtful. Germline lookup yields CDR1 MNHEY and CDR2 SMNVEV (reference sequence). CDR3 length: 15 residues. The CDR3 coding sequence is TGTGCCAGCAGTTTATCCCGGGACCCCAGAGGGACCCAGTACTTC. Protein product: CASSLSRDPRGTQYF.

This clonotype occurred a few times. This chain uses TRBV6-5 with TRBJ2-4, with D possibly matching TRBD2 (5 bases). With the DNA end fitting TRBJ2-7 better, the J assignment may be wrong. There are 12 residues in the CDR3. The germline V gene encodes CDR1 MNHEY and CDR2 SVGAGI. CDR3 DNA sequence: TGTGCCAGCACCGACGGGGTCTACGAGCAGTACTTC. The encoded protein is CASTDGVYEQYF.

V is TRBV27 and J is TRBJ2-3, with 14 bases lining up with TRBD2. Trimming took 6 bases from V and 6 from J; bases not matched to a gene: 5. Germline values: CDR1 MNHEY, CDR2 SMNVEV (reference sequence). This CDR3 is 15 amino acids long. The CDR3 region is CASRPGLAGVDTQYF. CDR3 DNA: TGTGCCAGCAGACCGGGACTAGCGGGAGTTGATACGCAGTATTTT.

This clonotype was counted at least ten times. V is TRBV4-2 and J is TRBJ2-6; 9 nucleotides agree with TRBD2. The trim removed 4 bases at V and 0 bases at J, leaving 4 bases unmatched. The length of the CDR3 is 17 residues. Germline CDR1 reads LGHNA; CDR2 reads YNFKEQ. CDR3 in amino acids: CASSPSGASSGANVLTF. The DNA of the CDR3 is TGTGCCAGCAGCCCTAGCGGGGCTTCCTCTGGGGCCAACGTCCTGACTTTC.

CDR3 loop: CASQAGGAEEQFF. In DNA, the CDR3 is TGCGCCAGCCAGGCCGGGGGGGCAGAGGAGCAGTTCTTC. J is TRBJ2-1 and V is TRBV5-1; 8 bases map to TRBD2. From germline, CDR1 is SGHRS and CDR2 YFSETQ. With 7 bases clipped from V and 10 bases from J, the junction kept 10 bases outside the gene matches. The CDR3 runs to 13 residues.

This clonotype was observed once. The chain couples TRBV14 to TRBJ2-1, with D tentatively TRBD1 (5 bases). The germline V gene encodes CDR1 SGHDN and CDR2 FVKESK. This CDR3 spans 16 amino acids. V lost 2 bases to trimming and J lost 2 bases, with 13 bases between them. CDR3 nucleotides: TGTGCCAGCAGCCAAAGACAGAAAGTTACCTACAATGAGCAGTTCTTC. It specifies CASSQRQKVTYNEQFF.

The gene calls are TRBV7-9 and TRBJ1-4; D perhaps matches TRBD1 (6 bases). Germline V gene sequence: CDR1 SEHNR, CDR2 FQNEAQ (reference sequence). Trimming took off 1 base at V and 6 bases at J, with 18 bases between the two ends. This CDR3 comprises 17 residues. The CDR3 DNA reads as TGTGCCAGCAGCTTAGTCAGGGGCGATACTCCCCATGAAAAACTGTTTTTT. Translation: CASSLVRGDTPHEKLFF.

The rearrangement links TRBV18 to TRBJ1-5; 9 bases are a match to TRBD1. The CDR3 covers 18 residues. J lost 7 bases, V lost 5 bases, and 18 bases had no gene match. Germline V gives CDR1 KGHSH, CDR2 LQKENI. CDR3 coding DNA: TGTGCCAGCTCAACACAAGCCCCGGGACAGGGTGTGGGACAGCCCCAGCATTTT. This codes for CASSTQAPGQGVGQPQHF.

In its sample, this clonotype was seen once. This chain connects TRBV9 to TRBJ2-1; a possible D gene is TRBD2 (6 bases). The V gene's germline CDR1 is SGDLS and CDR2 YYNGEE. This CDR3 spans 16 amino acids. V was trimmed by 0 bases and J by 3 bases, leaving 13 bases between them. Here the CDR3 reads CASSVEIGGIYNEQFF. The CDR3 DNA reads as TGTGCCAGCAGCGTAGAGATCGGAGGGATCTACAATGAGCAGTTCTTC.

CDR3 residues: CASSYGGVEETQYF. CDR3 DNA: TGTGCCAGCAGTTACGGAGGGGTGGAAGAGACCCAGTACTTC. This chain joins TRBV6-2 or TRBV6-3 and TRBJ2-7; D might be TRBD2 (6 bases). With the DNA end fitting TRBJ2-5 better, the J assignment may be wrong. The V gene's germline CDR1 is MNHEY and CDR2 SVGEGT. The CDR3 totals 14 residues.

The chain recombines TRBV10-3 with TRBJ2-2, with D perhaps TRBD1 or TRBD2 (5 bases each). CDR3 size: 15 residues. CDR1 ENHRY and CDR2 SYGVKD come from the germline V gene. V dropped 6 bases and J dropped 3 bases, with 14 bases sitting between them. Here the CDR3 DNA reads TGTGCCATCAGCGGGACGGGGCCAGACACCGGGGAGCTGTTTTTT. This gives the protein CAISGTGPDTGELFF.

A few counts support this clonotype. V and J are TRBV6-4 and TRBJ1-2, with D perhaps matching TRBD1 (6 bases). Germline CDR1 MRHNA, CDR2 SNTAGT. With 2 bases removed from V and 4 bases from J, the gap between germline ends came to 17 bases. This CDR3 has 16 residues. The CDR3 region has the DNA TGTGCCAGCAGTGACGGGGGTAGGACAGAGGTCTATGGCTACACCTTC. Translated, it gives CASSDGGRTEVYGYTF.

V and J are TRBV29-1 and TRBJ2-7; D might be TRBD1 or TRBD2, each matching 5 bases. The germline CDR1 and CDR2 sequences are SQVTM and ANQGSEA. The CDR3 is 13 residues long. Trimming stripped 4 bases from V and 2 bases from J, with 12 bases between. The CDR3 loop is CSVVGLGAYEQYF. CDR3 nucleotides: TGCAGCGTTGTGGGTCTGGGGGCCTACGAGCAGTACTTC.

This clonotype was observed a few times. V and J are TRBV4-3 and TRBJ2-7, with D perhaps matching TRBD2 (5 bases). The V gene's germline CDR1 is LGHNA and CDR2 YSLEER. The CDR3 is 16 residues long. The V gene lost 1 base and the J gene lost 3 bases, with 16 bases spanning the gap. As DNA, the CDR3 is TGCGCCAGCAGCCAAGTTAGTACTAGTCTCCACTACGAGCAGTACTTC. It codes for CASSQVSTSLHYEQYF.

At least ten counts were recorded for this clonotype. V and J are TRBV5-1 and TRBJ2-7; D perhaps matches TRBD1 (6 bases). Germline CDR1 reads SGHRS; CDR2 reads YFSETQ. V was shortened by 4 bases and J by 2 bases, with 10 bases between the two germline ends. The CDR3 runs 13 residues. The CDR3 region is CASSAGTTYEQYF. CDR3 sequence (DNA): TGCGCCAGCAGCGCCGGGACAACCTACGAGCAGTACTTC.